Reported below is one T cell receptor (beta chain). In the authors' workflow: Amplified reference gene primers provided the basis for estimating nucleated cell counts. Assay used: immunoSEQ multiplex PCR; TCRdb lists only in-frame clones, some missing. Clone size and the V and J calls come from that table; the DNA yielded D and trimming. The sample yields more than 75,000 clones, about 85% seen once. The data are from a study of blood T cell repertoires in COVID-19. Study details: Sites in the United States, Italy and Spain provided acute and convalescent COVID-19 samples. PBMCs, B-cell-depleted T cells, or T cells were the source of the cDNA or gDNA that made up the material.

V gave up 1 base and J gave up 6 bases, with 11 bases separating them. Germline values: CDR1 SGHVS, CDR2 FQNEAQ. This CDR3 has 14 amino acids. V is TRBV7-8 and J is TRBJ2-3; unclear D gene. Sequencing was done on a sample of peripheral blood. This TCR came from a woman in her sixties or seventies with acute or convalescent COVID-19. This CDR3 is CASSLGSTWDTQYF. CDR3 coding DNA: TGTGCCAGCAGCTTAGGGTCTACGTGGGATACGCAGTATTTT.